These 9 T cell receptor beta chains share one sample of origin, sequenced in a study of regulatory T cells in long-lasting Graves disease. Construction of TCR beta libraries relied on iRepertoire HTBI primers and on Arm-PCR targeting CDR3 regions. MiXCR was run by TCRdb on the multiplex PCR reads, yielding one entry per CDR3 protein. The sample gives 440,000 or so distinct CDR3 sequences, roughly 17% of which show up once; over 8.5% is in the top ten. Time point here: newly diagnosed GD, antithyroid drugs for less than 3 months. The TCR library was made from RNA extracted from PBMCs. The sample also formed part of further work on T cells in Graves' hyperthyroidism and ophthalmopathy.

The sample was peripheral blood mononuclear cells (PBMCs), taken at new diagnosis, from a patient treated with antithyroid drugs. The receptor source for this set is a woman in her 30s with Graves disease.

The chain uses TRBV7-9 and TRBJ2-1, with 9 positions matching TRBD1. The J segment lost 2 bases and the V segment lost 5 bases, leaving 4 bases of the junction unmatched. Per the germline V gene, CDR1 is SEHNR and CDR2 is FQNEAQ (reference sequence). This CDR3 comprises 15 residues. CDR3 residues: CASSPDRGTYNEQFF. The CDR3 bases are TGTGCCAGCAGCCCCGACAGGGGGACCTACAATGAGCAGTTCTTC. The full variable domain, its missing parts supplied by reference TRBV7-9 and TRBJ2-1, is DTGVSQNPRHKITKRGQNVTFRCDPISEHNRLYWYRQTLGQGPEFLTYFQNEAQLEKSRLLSDRFSAERPKGSFSTLEIQRTEQGDSAMYLCASSPDRGTYNEQFFGPGTRLTVL.

V and J are TRBV11-2 and TRBJ2-1; 11 bases fit TRBD2. V gave up 5 bases and J gave up 10 bases; unmatched junction bases: 4. CDR3 length: 13 amino acids. Per the germline V gene, CDR1 is SGHAT and CDR2 is FQNNGV. The CDR3 nucleotides read TGTGCCAGCAGCCAGACTAGCGGGGAGGAGCAGTTCTTC. Encoded protein: CASSQTSGEEQFF.

The gene calls are TRBV25-1 and TRBJ1-6; 9 bases agree with TRBD1. Losses at the gene ends were 4 bases for V and 8 bases for J; bases not matched to a gene: 3. From germline, CDR1 is MGHDK and CDR2 SYGVNS. The CDR3 is made up of 14 amino acids. The CDR3 DNA follows: TGTGCCAGCAGTGGACGACAGGGGGATTCACCCCTCCACTTT. This translates into CASSGRQGDSPLHF.

This clonotype was found many times. This chain uses TRBV6-1 with TRBJ1-5; D is perhaps TRBD1 (5 bases). CDR3 length equals 15 residues. Trimming left V 7 bases short and J 6 bases short, with 19 bases between. CDR1 MNHNS and CDR2 SASEGT come from the germline V gene. CDR3: CASIEGQGRTQPQHF. CDR3 DNA: TGTGCCAGCATAGAAGGACAAGGTAGGACTCAGCCCCAGCATTTT.

This clonotype appeared a few times. This chain uses TRBV30 with TRBJ2-7; the match to TRBD2 covers 8 bases. The length of the CDR3 is 14 residues. Germline CDR1 is GTSNPN and CDR2 is SVGIG (reference sequence). V was pared by 0 bases and J by 5 bases, with 6 bases of the junction left unmatched. The CDR3 sequence: CAWSVASSGNEQYF. The CDR3 DNA is TGTGCCTGGAGTGTAGCGAGTAGCGGGAACGAGCAGTACTTC.

This clonotype was detected ten times or more. The chain couples TRBV27 to TRBJ2-1; unclear D gene. The CDR3 is 15 residues long. V dropped 5 bases and J dropped 4 bases, with 15 bases sitting between them. Germline V gene sequence: CDR1 MNHEY, CDR2 SMNVEV (reference sequence). The CDR3 sequence is CASSPIWGLYNEQFF. CDR3 DNA sequence: TGTGCCAGCAGTCCAATCTGGGGTCTGTACAATGAGCAGTTCTTC.

This clonotype was counted ten times or more. V is TRBV29-1 and J is TRBJ1-2, with D possibly matching TRBD1 (6 bases). Deletions cut 2 bases from V and 2 bases from J, with 12 bases between. The V gene's germline CDR1 is SQVTM and CDR2 ANQGSEA. This CDR3 contains 14 residues. Here the CDR3 DNA reads TGCAGCGTTGAACGGGGGGCTGCAAACTATGGCTACACCTTC. This codes for CSVERGAANYGYTF. The entire variable domain, with the rest obtained from reference TRBV29-1 and TRBJ1-2, is as follows: SAVISQKPSRDICQRGTSLTIQCQVDSQVTMMFWYRQQPGQSLTLIATANQGSEATYESGFVIDKFPISRPNLTFSTLTVSNMSPEDSSIYLCSVERGAANYGYTFGSGTRLTVV.

This clonotype was counted between two and nine times. The chain employs TRBV9 and TRBJ2-1; 10 bases are shared with TRBD2. The CDR3 covers 20 residues. The V gene's germline CDR1 is SGDLS and CDR2 YYNGEE. The J segment lost 3 bases and the V segment lost 0 bases, leaving 15 bases of the junction unmatched. The CDR3 here is CASSVGSHGTSVYLYNEQFF. In DNA form, the CDR3 reads TGTGCCAGCAGCGTAGGTAGTCACGGGACTAGCGTATATCTCTACAATGAGCAGTTCTTC.

This clonotype was counted only a few times. The chain employs TRBV20-1 and TRBJ2-2; 7 bases match TRBD2. There are 19 residues in the CDR3. Germline CDR1 is DFQATT and CDR2 is SNEGSKA (reference sequence). With 0 bases clipped from V and 5 bases from J, the junction kept 18 bases outside the gene matches. CDR3 sequence: CSARDIFWGGSGRTGELFF. As DNA, the CDR3 is TGCAGTGCTAGAGATATCTTTTGGGGCGGGAGCGGGCGTACCGGGGAGCTGTTTTTT.